The present T cell receptor (beta chain) was sequenced within a study of blood T cell repertoires in COVID-19. Study as a whole: Samples representing acute and convalescent COVID-19 were sourced from the United States, Italy and Spain. T cells, B-cell-depleted T cells, or PBMCs supplied cDNA or gDNA.

Germline V lookup: CDR1 LNHDA, CDR2 SQIVND (reference sequence). The length of the CDR3 is 15 residues. Germline trimming cut 5 bases from V and 4 bases from J; bases unmatched to any gene: 7. Methods used by the authors: Using reference gene primer amplification, nucleated cell counts were estimated. The repertoire was sequenced with immunoSEQ multiplex PCR; TCRdb's copy has only in-frame clones and lacks some. Clone size and V and J calls were adopted from that table, with D and trimming inferred from the DNA. The sample has around 130,000 clones, approximately 85% seen once; the top ten hold 9.5% to 15%.

The rearrangement uses TRBV19 and TRBJ1-1, with 10 bases aligning to TRBD1. This TCR was sampled from a human donor in a cohort sampled during active COVID-19. Material: peripheral blood. CDR3 in amino acids: CASSPRQGARTEAFF. The CDR3, as DNA: TGTGCCAGTAGTCCACGACAGGGGGCGCGCACTGAAGCTTTCTTT. Full variable domain (rest looked up from reference TRBV19 and TRBJ1-1): DGGITQSPKYLFRKEGQNVTLSCEQNLNHDAMYWYRQDPGQGLRLIYYSQIVNDFQKGDIAEGYSVSREKKESFPLTVTSAQKNPTAFYLCASSPRQGARTEAFFGQGTRLTVV.